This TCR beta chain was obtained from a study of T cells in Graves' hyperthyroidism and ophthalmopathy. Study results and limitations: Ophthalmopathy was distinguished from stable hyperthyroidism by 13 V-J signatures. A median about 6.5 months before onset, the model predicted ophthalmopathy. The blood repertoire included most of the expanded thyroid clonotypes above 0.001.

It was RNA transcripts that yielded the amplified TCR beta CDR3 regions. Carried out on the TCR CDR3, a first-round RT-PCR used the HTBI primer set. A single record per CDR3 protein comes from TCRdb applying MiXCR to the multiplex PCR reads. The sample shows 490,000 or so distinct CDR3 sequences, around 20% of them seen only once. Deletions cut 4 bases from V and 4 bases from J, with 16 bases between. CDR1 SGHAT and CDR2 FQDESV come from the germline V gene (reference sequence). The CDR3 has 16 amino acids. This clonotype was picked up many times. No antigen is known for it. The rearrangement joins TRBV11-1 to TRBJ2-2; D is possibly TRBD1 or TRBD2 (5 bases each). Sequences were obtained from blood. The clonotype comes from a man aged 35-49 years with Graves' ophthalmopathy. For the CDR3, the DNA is TGTGCCAGCAGCTGGTGGGGACGGACGAGCACCGGGGAGCTGTTTTTT. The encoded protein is CASSWWGRTSTGELFF.